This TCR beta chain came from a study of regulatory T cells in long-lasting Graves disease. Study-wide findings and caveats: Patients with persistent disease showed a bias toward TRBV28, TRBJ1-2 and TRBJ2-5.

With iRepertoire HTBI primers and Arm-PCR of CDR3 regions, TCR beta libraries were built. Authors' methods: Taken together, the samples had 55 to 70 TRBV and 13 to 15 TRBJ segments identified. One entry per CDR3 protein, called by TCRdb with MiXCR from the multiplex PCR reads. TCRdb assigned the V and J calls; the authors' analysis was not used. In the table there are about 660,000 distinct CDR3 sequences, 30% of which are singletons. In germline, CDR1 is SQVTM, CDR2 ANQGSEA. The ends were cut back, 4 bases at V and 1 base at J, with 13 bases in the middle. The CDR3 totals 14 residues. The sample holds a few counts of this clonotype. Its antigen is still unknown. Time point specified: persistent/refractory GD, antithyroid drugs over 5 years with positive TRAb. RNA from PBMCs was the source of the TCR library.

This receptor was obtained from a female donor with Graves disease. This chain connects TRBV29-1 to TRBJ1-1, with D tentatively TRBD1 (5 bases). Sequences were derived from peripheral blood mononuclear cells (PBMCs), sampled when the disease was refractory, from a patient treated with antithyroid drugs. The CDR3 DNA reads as TGCAGCGTTGTAAAGGGGTGGGAGAACACTGAAGCTTTCTTT. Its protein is CSVVKGWENTEAFF.